This entry describes one TCR beta chain. What it recognizes is unknown. This sample was included in a study of a mutant IDH1 vaccine in newly diagnosed glioma. The time point: week 47, end of study. Topical imiquimod accompanied each vaccine dose, which consisted of 300 ug of mutant IDH1 20-mer peptide. Study-level results: Vaccine-induced responses were seen in more than 90% of patients, spanning several MHC alleles.

TCRdb's table, derived via immunoSEQ multiplex PCR, lists solely in-frame clones and lacks some. The sample contains about 94,000 clones, roughly 91% of which appear only once. Germline V gives CDR1 SGDLS, CDR2 YYNGEE. This CDR3 is built from 14 residues. V lost 4 bases to trimming and J lost 8 bases, with 18 bases between them. This chain joins TRBV9 and TRBJ1-2, with unresolved D. The material sequenced was PBMCs, taken from a glioma patient whose treatment included an IDH1 peptide vaccine. The clonotype originates from a woman aged 45-65 years with glioma. CDR3 nucleotides: TGTGCCAGCAGCCCCTTCGATGGCGGGAACGGCTACACCTTC. It yields the protein CASSPFDGGNGYTF.